This is a list of T cell receptor beta chains from one sample in a study of T cell changes during pregnancy in multiple sclerosis. TCRdb keeps only in-frame clones here, not all; method: immunoSEQ multiplex PCR. The table has 85,000 to 130,000 clones, roughly 89% seen once; the top ten hold roughly 1.5%. Sequencing used peripheral blood, obtained before pregnancy. Every receptor here comes from a female donor with multiple sclerosis, enrolled in a pregnancy study. Both conserved end residues are part of each CDR3. D genes are given only for firm matches. Size tells how often a clone was seen (once, few, many) or the class of an expanded clone, and some rows leave it out.

abundance	d_gene	j_gene	v_gene	CDR3aa	CDR3nt
-	TRBD2	TRBJ2-1	TRBV9	CASSRAGTSGEQFF	TGTGCCAGCAGCCGCGCCGGGACTAGCGGGGAGCAGTTCTTC
-	-	TRBJ1-2	TRBV7-9	CASSFLTALYGYTF	TGTGCCAGCAGCTTCCTGACAGCCCTCTATGGCTACACCTTC
-	-	TRBJ1-2	TRBV7-9	CASSLAGGRNGYTF	TGTGCCAGCAGCTTAGCGGGGGGAAGGAATGGCTACACCTTC
once	-	TRBJ1-2	TRBV6-6	CASSRTPMDYGYTF	TGTGCCAGCAGTCGGACACCTATGGACTATGGCTACACCTTC
-	-	TRBJ1-2	TRBV6-1	CASSPGHPAHGYTF	TGTGCCAGCAGTCCAGGACACCCGGCCCATGGCTACACCTTC
-	TRBD1	TRBJ1-6	TRBV10-3	CAISGQGHRNSPLHF	TGTGCCATCAGTGGACAGGGGCATCGTAATTCACCCCTCCACTTT
-	-	TRBJ1-3	TRBV11-3	CASSFSSGNTIYF	TGTGCCAGCAGCTTTAGCTCTGGAAACACCATATATTTT
-	-	TRBJ1-4	TRBV28	CASSSVRVTTEKLFF	TGTGCCAGCAGTTCGGTCAGGGTTACGACAGAAAAACTGTTTTTT
-	TRBD2	TRBJ2-7	TRBV27	CASSLHLRPGLTYEQYF	TGTGCCAGCAGTTTACATTTACGACCGGGACTAACCTACGAGCAGTACTTC
-	-	TRBJ2-1	TRBV7-3	CASSRLGAGSYNEQFF	TGTGCCAGCAGCCGTCTCGGGGCGGGGTCCTACAATGAGCAGTTCTTC